The 18 T cell receptor beta chains below all came from one sample that was sequenced in a study of blood T cell repertoires in COVID-19. Here immunoSEQ multiplex PCR was the method, and the copy in TCRdb shows in-frame clones only, minus some. The data hold approximately 270,000 clones, with just over 85% observed a single time. The sample was PBMCs or T cells enriched from blood (not recorded which). Receptor source: a middle-aged man who had recovered from COVID-19.

The gene calls are TRBV7-6 and TRBJ1-1; D is perhaps TRBD1 (5 bases). The germline gives CDR1 SGHVS, CDR2 FNYEAQ. V shed 1 base and J shed 1 base, with 10 bases lying between them. The CDR3 length is 15 residues. CDR3 bases: TGTGCCAGCAGCTTAGGGACACTCCAGAACACTGAAGCTTTCTTT. Encoded protein: CASSLGTLQNTEAFF.

This clone was found a few times. V gene TRBV19 combines with J gene TRBJ1-1; D may be TRBD1 (6 bases). This CDR3 is 13 amino acids long. V lost 8 bases, J lost 3 bases, and 13 bases lay in between. CDR1 and CDR2 (germline): LNHDA, SQIVND (reference sequence). In DNA form, the CDR3 reads TGTGCCAGTTCTGTCCCAGGGGACACTGAAGCTTTCTTT. Protein sequence: CASSVPGDTEAFF.

V and J are TRBV7-3 and TRBJ2-3; 13 bases agree with TRBD2. J lost 14 bases, V lost 5 bases, and 10 bases had no gene match. CDR3 length equals 14 residues. Germline CDR1 reads SGHTA; CDR2 reads FQGTGA. The CDR3 region has the DNA TGTGCCAGCAGCCCCGGACTAGCGGGGGACAATAGGTATTTT. Translated: CASSPGLAGDNRYF.

This chain connects TRBV4-3 to TRBJ2-2, with D hard to call. The germline CDR1 and CDR2 sequences are LGHNA and YSLEER. Trimming took off 4 bases at V and 1 base at J, with 4 bases between the two ends. The CDR3 extends over 13 amino acids. CDR3 sequence: CASSPQNTGELFF. The CDR3 bases are TGCGCCAGCAGCCCCCAGAACACCGGGGAGCTGTTTTTT.

This chain uses TRBV9 with TRBJ2-3, with D possibly matching TRBD2 (6 bases). The CDR3 consists of 14 residues. The germline V and J ends were trimmed by 4 bases and 0 bases, with 9 bases remaining between them. Germline V lookup: CDR1 SGDLS, CDR2 YYNGEE. The CDR3 loop is CASSQSGSTDTQYF. CDR3 coding DNA: TGTGCCAGCAGCCAAAGCGGGAGCACAGATACGCAGTATTTT.

Here the CDR3 DNA reads TGCGCCAGCAGCGGCGGGACAGGGGAGCACGAGCAGTACTTC. Translating it yields CASSGGTGEHEQYF. The chain employs TRBV5-1 and TRBJ2-7; 10 bases fit TRBD1. The CDR3 consists of 14 residues. V was pared by 4 bases and J by 5 bases, with 6 bases of the junction left unmatched. Per germline, CDR1 SGHRS and CDR2 YFSETQ.

This clone was seen only once. This sequence joins TRBV7-9 and TRBJ2-7, with D possibly being TRBD2 (6 bases). Trimming cost V 5 bases and J 1 base, with 12 bases left between them. The length of the CDR3 is 14 residues. Germline CDR1 reads SEHNR; CDR2 reads FQNEAQ (reference sequence). CDR3 region: CASSQATSSYEQYF. As DNA, the CDR3 is TGTGCCAGCAGCCAAGCGACTAGTTCCTACGAGCAGTACTTC.

The V gene is TRBV30, the J gene TRBJ2-6; TRBD2 is a possible D gene (5 bases). Germline-derived CDR1 and CDR2 are GTSNPN and SVGIG (reference sequence). Trimming left V 5 bases short and J 0 bases short, with 11 bases between. This CDR3 has 15 residues. In nucleotides, the CDR3 is TGTGCCTGGGAGGGTGGGAGCTCTGGGGCCAACGTCCTGACTTTC. It specifies CAWEGGSSGANVLTF.

The J gene is TRBJ1-6, the V gene TRBV9, with TRBD1 identical over 8 bases. The CDR3 is 17 residues long. CDR1 and CDR2 (germline): SGDLS, YYNGEE. The trim removed 2 bases at V and 3 bases at J, leaving 7 bases unmatched. The CDR3 DNA is TGTGCCAGCAGCGTTGGGACAGGAGGGCGCTATAATTCACCCCTCCACTTT. Its translation is CASSVGTGGRYNSPLHF.

V usage is TRBV5-5 and J usage is TRBJ1-2, with 9 bases matching TRBD1. The germline V gene has CDR1 SGHKS and CDR2 YYEKEE (reference sequence). The length of the CDR3 is 14 residues. The ends lost 0 bases at V and 8 bases at J; junction bases unmatched: 5. The CDR3 sequence: CASSLAGTGRGYTF. The CDR3 DNA follows: TGTGCCAGCAGCTTGGCAGGGACAGGGCGGGGCTACACCTTC.

The V gene is TRBV21-1, the J gene TRBJ1-2. TRBV21-1 is recorded as a pseudogene. CDR3 length: 14 residues. CDR3 loop: CASIPAGGDYGYTF. The CDR3 bases are TGTGCCAGCATCCCAGCCGGGGGAGACTATGGCTACACCTTC.

The chain employs TRBV28 and TRBJ1-5; perhaps TRBD1 as D (6 bases). The length of the CDR3 is 15 residues. Per the germline V gene, CDR1 is MDHEN and CDR2 is SYDVKM. V lost 7 bases and J lost 4, with 17 bases in between. CDR3 sequence: CASNQGPLGNQPQHF. The CDR3 DNA sequence: TGTGCCAGCAACCAGGGGCCACTCGGGAATCAGCCCCAGCATTTT.

The rearrangement joins TRBV11-3 to TRBJ2-4; 11 bases fit TRBD2. This CDR3 has 16 amino acids. J was trimmed by 5 bases and V by 1 base; bases with no gene match: 4. From germline, CDR1 is SGHNT and CDR2 YENEEA. The CDR3 DNA is TGTGCCAGCAGCTTAGGGAGTAGCGGGGGGGAAAACATTCAGTACTTC. It encodes CASSLGSSGGENIQYF.

This sequence joins TRBV7-9 and TRBJ2-7; 7 positions match TRBD2. The germline gives CDR1 SEHNR, CDR2 FQNEAQ (reference sequence). The CDR3 covers 17 residues. The V gene end was trimmed by 1 base and the J gene end by 5 bases; junction bases not matched to a gene: 14. The CDR3 coding sequence is TGTGCCAGCAGCTTAGTAGGGCGCGGGAGAGGAAAGGACGAGCAGTACTTC. Translation gives CASSLVGRGRGKDEQYF.

This clone was seen just once. The chain couples TRBV5-4 to TRBJ2-5; 10 nucleotides line up with TRBD1. From germline, CDR1 is SGHNT and CDR2 YYREEE (reference sequence). After removal of 4 bases from V and 4 bases from J, the junction contained 10 bases not matched to a gene. This CDR3 comprises 16 residues. As DNA, the CDR3 is TGTGCCAGCAGCCAGGCCCTTAGGACAGGGGGAGAGACCCAGTACTTC. As protein: CASSQALRTGGETQYF.

J is TRBJ2-5 and V is TRBV7-8; tentative D call: TRBD2 (6 bases). V was clipped by 5 bases and J by 5 bases, with 12 bases between them. Germline CDR1 is SGHVS and CDR2 is FQNEAQ. The CDR3 is 13 residues long. The CDR3 region has the DNA TGTGCCAGCAGCCGCCAAGGAGGGGAGACCCAGTACTTC. It yields the protein CASSRQGGETQYF.

V usage is TRBV20-1 and J usage is TRBJ1-2; D is ambiguous. V lost 5 bases and J 4 bases, leaving 8 bases between the germline ends. Germline V gene data show CDR1 as DFQATT and CDR2 as SNEGSKA (reference sequence). This CDR3 spans 11 amino acids. CDR3 loop: CSADFSYGYTF. The CDR3 DNA reads TGCAGTGCTGATTTTAGCTATGGCTACACCTTC.

This sequence joins TRBV7-3 and TRBJ2-1; 7 bases line up with TRBD1. The CDR3 has 13 amino acids. Unmatched junction bases numbered 5, after V lost 5 bases and J lost 7 bases. Germline loops: CDR1 SGHTA, CDR2 FQGTGA. CDR3 sequence: CASSPTDRNEQFF. The DNA of the CDR3 is TGTGCCAGCAGCCCGACGGACAGGAATGAGCAGTTCTTC.